The 21 T cell receptor beta chains below all came from one sample that was sequenced in a study of cytomegalovirus exposure and HLA in healthy donors. Only in-frame clones appear in the TCRdb table, and some are missing; sequencing was by immunoSEQ multiplex PCR. The sample has roughly 190,000 clones; approximately 86% are singletons. The sequenced material came from PBMCs. The receptors shown here come from a man aged 25-40 years in good health and CMV-seropositive.

This sequence joins TRBV29-1 and TRBJ1-1; D gene unclear. V was pared by 3 bases and J by 12 bases, with 20 bases between. Germline lookup yields CDR1 SQVTM and CDR2 ANQGSEA. The CDR3 is 13 residues long. The DNA of the CDR3 is TGCAGCGTTGACCCCGGGGTGGACGAGAGAACTTTCTTT. The encoded protein is CSVDPGVDERTFF.

V usage is TRBV5-1 and J usage is TRBJ2-5, with a possible D match to TRBD2 (5 bases). The germline V and J ends were trimmed by 4 bases and 7 bases, with 17 bases remaining between them. Germline CDR1 reads SGHRS; CDR2 reads YFSETQ. The CDR3 runs 14 residues. The chain's CDR3 is CASSPSGNKGTQYF. CDR3 nucleotides: TGCGCCAGCAGCCCATCCGGGAACAAAGGGACCCAGTACTTC. The complete variable domain, with remaining parts taken from reference TRBV5-1 and TRBJ2-5, reads KAGVTQTPRYLIKTRGQQVTLSCSPISGHRSVSWYQQTPGQGLQFLFEYFSETQRNKGNFPGRFSGRQFSNSRSEMNVSTLELGDSALYLCASSPSGNKGTQYFGPGTRLLVL.

The gene calls are TRBV9 and TRBJ2-1; no clear D gene. Trimming took 5 bases from V and 7 from J, leaving 7 bases between them. Germline V gene sequence: CDR1 SGDLS, CDR2 YYNGEE. The CDR3 covers 11 residues. CDR3 in DNA: TGTGCCAGCAGTCTAGGGAATGAGCAGTTCTTC. Translated, it gives CASSLGNEQFF. Based on the CDR3 plus reference TRBV9 and TRBJ2-1, the full variable domain is DSGVTQTPKHLITATGQRVTLRCSPRSGDLSVYWYQQSLDQGLQFLIQYYNGEERAKGNILERFSAQQFPDLHSELNLSSLELGDSALYFCASSLGNEQFFGPGTRLTVL.

This clone has a single count. This chain joins TRBV5-1 and TRBJ1-3, with 9 bases identical to TRBD1. CDR1 SGHRS and CDR2 YFSETQ come from the germline V gene. The V and J ends lost 0 bases and 8 bases, in that order; junction bases with no gene match: 9. This CDR3 contains 16 residues. The CDR3 is CASSLGTGARADTIYF. For the CDR3, the DNA is TGCGCCAGCAGCTTGGGGACAGGGGCGAGGGCTGACACCATATATTTT. Using reference TRBV5-1 and TRBJ1-3 for the parts outside the CDR3, the full variable domain is KAGVTQTPRYLIKTRGQQVTLSCSPISGHRSVSWYQQTPGQGLQFLFEYFSETQRNKGNFPGRFSGRQFSNSRSEMNVSTLELGDSALYLCASSLGTGARADTIYFGEGSWLTVV.

The sample holds many counts of this clone. The CDR3 DNA is TGTGCCGGACAGGGATTTAGCTATGGCTACACCTTC. Residues: CAGQGFSYGYTF. This chain uses TRBV2 with TRBJ1-2; 8 bases fit TRBD1. The CDR3 covers 12 residues. Trimming removed 11 bases from V and 4 bases from J; junction bases left unmatched: 6. CDR1 is SNHLY and CDR2 is FYNNEI in the germline V gene. Supplemented by reference TRBV2 and TRBJ1-2, the full variable domain reads EPEVTQTPSHQVTQMGQEVILRCVPISNHLYFYWYRQILGQKVEFLVSFYNNEISEKSEIFDDQFSVERPDGSNFTLKIRSTKLEDSAMYFCAGQGFSYGYTFGSGTRLTVV.

A few counts support this clone. The CDR3 reads CASSEEGAGYGYTF. The CDR3 DNA reads as TGTGCCAGCAGTGAAGAGGGGGCGGGCTATGGCTACACCTTC. The chain couples TRBV2 to TRBJ1-2; 7 bases agree with TRBD1. The CDR3 has 14 residues. V shed 1 base, J shed 4 bases, and the junction held 3 bases outside the gene matches. Germline loops: CDR1 SNHLY, CDR2 FYNNEI.

J is TRBJ1-5 and V is TRBV6-5; D is uncertain. The length of the CDR3 is 13 residues. Germline assignment: CDR1 MNHEY and CDR2 SVGAGI. V dropped 2 bases and J dropped 8 bases, with 10 bases sitting between them. For the CDR3, the DNA is TGTGCCAGCAGTTACGTGGCCGGTGAGCCCCAGCATTTT. It yields the protein CASSYVAGEPQHF.

The gene calls are TRBV18 and TRBJ1-5, with a possible D match to TRBD1 (5 bases). Germline CDR1 is KGHSH and CDR2 is LQKENI. Trimming removed 3 bases from V and 5 bases from J, with 11 bases in between. The length of the CDR3 is 14 residues. The CDR3 loop reads CASSPQGWDQPQHF. The CDR3, as DNA: TGTGCCAGCTCACCCCAGGGATGGGATCAGCCCCAGCATTTT.

The rearrangement uses TRBV5-1 and TRBJ1-5; TRBD1 aligns across 7 bases. V lost 4 bases and J lost 6; bases outside the gene matches: 7. Germline V CDR1 and CDR2: SGHRS, YFSETQ. This CDR3 has 14 residues. CDR3 coding DNA: TGCGCCAGCAGCACAGGGGTTAGGGGTCAGCCCCAGCATTTT. This sequence encodes CASSTGVRGQPQHF.

The gene calls are TRBV4-1 and TRBJ2-1; TRBD1 is a possible D gene (5 bases). Trimming took off 1 base at V and 4 bases at J, with 5 bases between the two ends. The CDR3 runs to 13 residues. Per the germline V gene, CDR1 is MGHRA and CDR2 is YSYEKL. In DNA form, the CDR3 reads TGCGCCAGCAGCCAAGGACAGTACAATGAGCAGTTCTTC. This gives the protein CASSQGQYNEQFF.

V and J are TRBV27 and TRBJ1-1; D not certain. CDR1 and CDR2 from the germline V gene are MNHEY and SMNVEV (reference sequence). The CDR3 is 11 residues long. Trimming left V 5 bases short and J 5 bases short, with 6 bases between. The CDR3 DNA follows: TGTGCCAGCAGTAAAGGGACTGAAGCTTTCTTT. It encodes CASSKGTEAFF.

The rearrangement uses TRBV4-3 and TRBJ1-1, with D hard to call. This CDR3 is 15 amino acids long. The V gene lost 0 bases and the J gene lost 5 bases, with 13 bases spanning the gap. CDR1 LGHNA and CDR2 YSLEER come from the germline V gene. In nucleotides, the CDR3 is TGCGCCAGCAGCCAAGACACGACCCATGGGACTGAAGCTTTCTTT. It encodes CASSQDTTHGTEAFF.

The J gene is TRBJ2-1, the V gene TRBV7-3; 7 bases are a match to TRBD1. CDR1 and CDR2 from the germline V gene are SGHTA and FQGTGA. The CDR3 spans 15 residues. Unmatched junction bases numbered 6, after V lost 1 base and J lost 6 bases. For the CDR3, the DNA is TGTGCCAGCAGCTTAAGAGCGACAGGGCCCAATGAGCAGTTCTTC. It is translated as CASSLRATGPNEQFF.

A single count supports this clone. The rearrangement uses TRBV5-1 and TRBJ1-5; a weak D match, TRBD1 (5 bases). The CDR3 contains 13 residues. The ends were cut back, 6 bases at V and 8 bases at J, with 15 bases in the middle. The V gene's germline CDR1 is SGHRS and CDR2 YFSETQ. The CDR3 DNA sequence: TGCGCCAGCACCCTCTCAGGAGGGGAGCCCCAGCATTTT. Its protein is CASTLSGGEPQHF.

The chain has TRBV19 and TRBJ1-1, with TRBD1 identical over 7 bases. V lost 5 bases to trimming and J lost 5 bases; unmatched junction nucleotides: 5. Germline V lookup: CDR1 LNHDA, CDR2 SQIVND (reference sequence). This CDR3 comprises 13 residues. CDR3 nucleotides: TGTGCCAGTAGTGTTACAGGGGAGACTGAAGCTTTCTTT. It codes for CASSVTGETEAFF.

The V gene is TRBV9, the J gene TRBJ1-4, with D possibly being TRBD1 (5 bases). Looked up from germline, CDR1 is SGDLS and CDR2 is YYNGEE. Trimming took 4 bases from V and 8 from J, leaving 15 bases between them. The CDR3 totals 14 residues. The CDR3 DNA reads TGTGCCAGCAGCCCCGGGGGGGGACGGGAAAAACTGTTTTTT. Its protein is CASSPGGGREKLFF. Drawing the rest from reference TRBV9 and TRBJ1-4, the complete variable domain is DSGVTQTPKHLITATGQRVTLRCSPRSGDLSVYWYQQSLDQGLQFLIQYYNGEERAKGNILERFSAQQFPDLHSELNLSSLELGDSALYFCASSPGGGREKLFFGSGTQLSVL.

The rearrangement joins TRBV6-5 to TRBJ2-7; no definite D call. Germline CDR1 is MNHEY and CDR2 is SVGAGI. V dropped 0 bases and J dropped 13 bases, with 19 bases sitting between them. This CDR3 is built from 14 residues. The CDR3 sequence: CASSYSNKAPGVYF. The CDR3 DNA sequence: TGTGCCAGCAGTTACTCGAACAAGGCCCCTGGGGTTTACTTC.

The chain employs TRBV28 and TRBJ2-3; 12 bases match TRBD1. The CDR3 has 13 residues. In germline, CDR1 is MDHEN, CDR2 SYDVKM. The junction had 2 bases not matched to a gene; V was cut back by 8 bases and J by 5 bases. The CDR3 reads CASRDRGRDTQYF. CDR3 bases: TGTGCCAGCCGGGACAGGGGGCGAGATACGCAGTATTTT.

The rearrangement links TRBV7-2 to TRBJ2-5; the D gene could be TRBD1 or TRBD2 (5 bases each). The CDR3 consists of 16 residues. Per germline, CDR1 SGHTA and CDR2 FQGNSA. The ends were cut back, 1 base at V and 4 bases at J, with 16 bases in the middle. CDR3 coding DNA: TGTGCCAGCAGCTTAGTTGGGGGTGCGGCTGGAGAGACCCAGTACTTC. It codes for CASSLVGGAAGETQYF.

This clone was counted ten times or more. The chain links TRBV15 to TRBJ1-2; D gene unclear. The CDR3 consists of 14 residues. Trimming pared 5 bases from V and 6 bases from J, leaving 16 bases between. CDR1 and CDR2 (germline): LNHNV, YYDKDF (reference sequence). CDR3 coding DNA: TGTGCCACCAGCGCACTGTTTACTGCGAATGGCTACACCTTC. This gives the protein CATSALFTANGYTF.

The J gene is TRBJ2-1, the V gene TRBV29-1, with TRBD2 matching 8 bases. The length of the CDR3 is 15 residues. Germline V lookup: CDR1 SQVTM, CDR2 ANQGSEA. The J segment lost 6 bases and the V segment lost 7 bases, leaving 14 bases of the junction unmatched. The CDR3, as DNA: TGCAGCGCCGCCCGCTTTGCGGGAGGTAGCAATGAGCAGTTCTTC. This sequence encodes CSAARFAGGSNEQFF.